Sequencing of this T cell receptor (beta chain) was carried out in a study of response to subunit inactivated influenza vaccine. Whole-study results and caveats: Few additional T cells are recruited per seasonal influenza vaccination, authors suggested.

About this clonotype: What it binds is unknown. A read error may produce the germline difference seen at one junction end.

One entry per CDR3 protein results from TCRdb running MiXCR on the RT-PCR reads. The table lists 530,000 or so distinct CDR3 sequences, about 12% of them singletons. The CDR3 is made up of 16 amino acids. CDR1 is DFQATT and CDR2 is SNEGSKA in the germline V gene (reference sequence). The J gene is TRBJ2-1, the V gene TRBV20-1; TRBD2 might be the D (6 bases). Material: PBMCs from blood, obtained on the day of vaccination. The receptor comes from a man in his forties or fifties who received an inactivated influenza vaccine. The CDR3 coding sequence is TGCTGTGCTAGAGATAGCCGGGAGAATCCCTACAATGAGCAGTTCTTC. Translating gives CCARDSRENPYNEQFF.